The 14 T cell receptor beta chains below were found in one sample sequenced in a study of cytomegalovirus exposure and HLA in healthy donors. PCR amplification relied on 60 Vbeta primers (plus 13 Jbeta primers). Assay: immunoSEQ multiplex PCR; the TCRdb copy retains only in-frame clones and omits some. Here the sample spans tens of thousands of clones, roughly 77% being singletons. The sequencing sample was made of PBMCs. The source is a woman in her 40s in good health and CMV-seropositive.

The chain combines TRBV19 with TRBJ1-5; 11 bases are shared with TRBD1. J gave up 7 bases and V 4 bases, and 6 bases lay outside the gene matches. Germline-derived CDR1 and CDR2 are LNHDA and SQIVND (reference sequence). The length of the CDR3 is 15 residues. The CDR3 bases are TGTGCCAGTAGTAGGGGACAGGGGGTCGGACAGCCCCAGCATTTT. Protein sequence: CASSRGQGVGQPQHF.

The chain uses TRBV9 and TRBJ1-4, with D possibly TRBD1 on 6 matching bases. CDR1 is SGDLS and CDR2 is YYNGEE in the germline V gene. Trimming stripped 0 bases from V and 4 bases from J, with 10 bases between. The CDR3 runs to 15 residues. The CDR3 bases are TGTGCCAGCAGCGTAGGTGTAGGGGGTAATGAAAAACTGTTTTTT. Protein sequence: CASSVGVGGNEKLFF.

This chain's CDR3 is CASSLDRVSYNSPLHF. The CDR3 DNA is TGTGCCAGCAGCCTGGACAGGGTGTCCTATAATTCACCCCTCCACTTT. J is TRBJ1-6 and V is TRBV7-8, with TRBD1 identical over 8 bases. The CDR3 has 16 residues. V shed 5 bases, J shed 1 base, and the junction held 4 bases outside the gene matches. Germline CDR1 is SGHVS and CDR2 is FQNEAQ. Supplemented by reference TRBV7-8 and TRBJ1-6, the full variable domain reads GAGVSQSPRYKVAKRGQDVALRCDPISGHVSLFWYQQALGQGPEFLTYFQNEAQLDKSGLPSDRFFAERPEGSVSTLKIQRTQQEDSAVYLCASSLDRVSYNSPLHFGNGTRLTVT.

The chain uses TRBV7-9 and TRBJ2-6; possible D gene TRBD1, 5 bases. Germline CDR1 reads SEHNR; CDR2 reads FQNEAQ (reference sequence). The V gene lost 5 bases and the J gene lost 2 bases, with 10 bases spanning the gap. The CDR3 loop spans 15 amino acids. The CDR3 DNA reads as TGTGCCAGCAGCATACAGGTACCTGGGGCCAACGTCCTGACTTTC. This sequence encodes CASSIQVPGANVLTF.

The V call is TRBV10-1, the J call TRBJ1-1; no reliable D call. V lost 0 bases, J lost 4 bases, and 12 bases lay in between. The CDR3 consists of 15 residues. In germline, CDR1 is WNHNN, CDR2 SYGVQD (reference sequence). The CDR3 DNA follows: TGCGCCAGCAGTGAGTCCGGGGAACCCTTCACTGAAGCTTTCTTT. Protein sequence: CASSESGEPFTEAFF.

The chain links TRBV11-3 to TRBJ2-3; no definite D call. V was clipped by 4 bases and J by 2 bases, with 13 bases between them. Per germline, CDR1 SGHNT and CDR2 YENEEA. The CDR3 runs 15 residues. The CDR3 DNA reads TGTGCCAGCAGCTACCGCCCGGTTCCCACAGATACGCAGTATTTT. Its translation is CASSYRPVPTDTQYF.

The chain couples TRBV13 to TRBJ1-4; D uncertain. V dropped 5 bases and J dropped 0 bases, with 13 bases sitting between them. This CDR3 contains 16 residues. Germline CDR1 and CDR2: PRHDT and FYEKMQ (reference sequence). The CDR3 protein is CASSQGLTTTNEKLFF. The CDR3 region has the DNA TGTGCCAGCAGCCAAGGACTGACCACAACTAATGAAAAACTGTTTTTT.

The rearrangement uses TRBV6-5 and TRBJ1-5; D uncertain. Germline CDR1 reads MNHEY; CDR2 reads SVGAGI. Trimming cost V 3 bases and J 7 bases, with 10 bases left between them. The CDR3 has 13 amino acids. The CDR3 sequence: CASSYDKKQPQHF. CDR3 nucleotide sequence: TGTGCCAGCAGTTATGACAAAAAACAGCCCCAGCATTTT.

The V and J genes are TRBV18 and TRBJ1-1, with TRBD1 matching 7 bases. The V and J ends lost 3 bases and 1 base, in that order; junction bases with no gene match: 8. Germline V CDR1 and CDR2: KGHSH, LQKENI. The CDR3 runs 16 residues. CDR3 amino acids: CASSPTRTGENTEAFF. In DNA form, the CDR3 reads TGTGCCAGCTCACCTACCAGGACAGGCGAGAACACTGAAGCTTTCTTT. Combining the CDR3 with reference TRBV18 and TRBJ1-1 gives the whole variable domain NAGVMQNPRHLVRRRGQEARLRCSPMKGHSHVYWYRQLPEEGLKFMVYLQKENIIDESGMPKERFSAEFPKEGPSILRIQQVVRGDSAAYFCASSPTRTGENTEAFFGQGTRLTVV.

This clone was counted a few times. V usage is TRBV14 and J usage is TRBJ1-2; D gene uncertain. V lost 5 bases and J lost 4, with 14 bases in between. The CDR3 spans 14 residues. CDR1 is SGHDN and CDR2 is FVKESK in the germline V gene. CDR3 region: CASSYDHSPYGYTF. DNA for the CDR3: TGTGCCAGCAGCTACGACCACAGCCCCTATGGCTACACCTTC.

The rearrangement uses TRBV7-8 and TRBJ1-4; 9 nucleotides align to TRBD1. With 2 bases clipped from V and 7 bases from J, the junction kept 11 bases outside the gene matches. CDR1 is SGHVS and CDR2 is FQNEAQ in the germline V gene. The CDR3 is 17 amino acids. CDR3 in DNA: TGTGCCAGCAGCTTAACGCGGGGGACAGGGTCGGGTGAAAAACTGTTTTTT. As protein: CASSLTRGTGSGEKLFF.

The J gene is TRBJ1-5, the V gene TRBV7-2, with TRBD1 matching over 10 bases. With V trimmed by 5 bases and J by 7 bases, 11 bases remained unmatched. The CDR3 loop spans 16 amino acids. Germline loops: CDR1 SGHTA, CDR2 FQGNSA. The CDR3: CASSLQDRGGNQPQHF. The CDR3, as DNA: TGTGCCAGCAGCCTCCAGGACAGGGGGGGGAACCAGCCCCAGCATTTT. Combining the CDR3 with reference TRBV7-2 and TRBJ1-5 gives the whole variable domain GAGVSQSPSNKVTEKGKDVELRCDPISGHTALYWYRQSLGQGLEFLIYFQGNSAPDKSGLPSDRFSAERTGGSVSTLTIQRTQQEDSAVYLCASSLQDRGGNQPQHFGDGTRLSIL.

In its sample, this clone was seen once. V is TRBV28 and J is TRBJ2-1; TRBD1 matches at 9 bases. V lost 5 bases to trimming and J lost 9 bases; unmatched junction nucleotides: 5. Germline V gene sequence: CDR1 MDHEN, CDR2 SYDVKM. There are 13 residues in the CDR3. CDR3 sequence (DNA): TGTGCCAGCAGTCCGGGACAGGGAACTGAGCAGTTCTTC. The encoded protein is CASSPGQGTEQFF.

This clone was seen just once. The genes are TRBV6-5 and TRBJ2-1; TRBD1 aligns across 7 bases. After removal of 5 bases from V and 6 bases from J, the junction contained 7 bases not matched to a gene. The CDR3 covers 14 residues. Germline V gene lookup returns CDR1 MNHEY and CDR2 SVGAGI. The CDR3 here is CASSTQDRFNEQFF. Here the CDR3 DNA reads TGTGCCAGCAGTACCCAGGACAGGTTCAATGAGCAGTTCTTC.